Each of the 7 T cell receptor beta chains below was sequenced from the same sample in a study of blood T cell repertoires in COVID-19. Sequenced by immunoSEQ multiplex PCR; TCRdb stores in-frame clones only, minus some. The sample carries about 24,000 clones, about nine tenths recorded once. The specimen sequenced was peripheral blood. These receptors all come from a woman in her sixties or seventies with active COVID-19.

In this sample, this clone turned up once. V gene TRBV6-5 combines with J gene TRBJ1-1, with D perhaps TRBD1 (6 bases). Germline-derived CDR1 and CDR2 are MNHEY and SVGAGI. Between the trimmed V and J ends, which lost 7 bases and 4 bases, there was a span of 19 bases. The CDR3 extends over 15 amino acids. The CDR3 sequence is CASTRPGRGGTEAFF. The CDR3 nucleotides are TGTGCCAGCACCCGACCGGGACGAGGGGGCACTGAAGCTTTCTTT.

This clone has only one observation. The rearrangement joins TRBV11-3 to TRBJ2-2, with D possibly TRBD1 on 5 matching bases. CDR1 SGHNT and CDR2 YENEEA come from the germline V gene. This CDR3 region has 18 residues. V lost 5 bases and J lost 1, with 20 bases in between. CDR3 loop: CASSQKPLREGNTGELFF. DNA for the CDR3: TGTGCCAGCAGCCAAAAACCCCTCAGGGAAGGGAACACCGGGGAGCTGTTTTTT. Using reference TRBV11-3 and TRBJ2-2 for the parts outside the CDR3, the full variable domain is EAGVVQSPRYKIIEKKQPVAFWCNPISGHNTLYWYLQNLGQGPELLIRYENEEAVDDSQLPKDRFSAERLKGVDSTLKIQPAELGDSAVYLCASSQKPLREGNTGELFFGEGSRLTVL.

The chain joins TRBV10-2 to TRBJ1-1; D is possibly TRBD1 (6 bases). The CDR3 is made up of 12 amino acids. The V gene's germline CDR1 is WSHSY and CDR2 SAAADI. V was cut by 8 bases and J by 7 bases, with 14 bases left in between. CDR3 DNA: TGCGCCAGCCAAGGGGGGGGGCATGAAGCTTTCTTT. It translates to CASQGGGHEAFF.

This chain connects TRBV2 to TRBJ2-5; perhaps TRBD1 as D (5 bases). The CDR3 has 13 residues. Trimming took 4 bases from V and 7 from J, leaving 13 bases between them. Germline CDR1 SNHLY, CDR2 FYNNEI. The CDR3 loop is CASSVAGKATQYF. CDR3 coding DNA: TGTGCCAGCAGTGTGGCAGGGAAGGCGACCCAGTACTTC.

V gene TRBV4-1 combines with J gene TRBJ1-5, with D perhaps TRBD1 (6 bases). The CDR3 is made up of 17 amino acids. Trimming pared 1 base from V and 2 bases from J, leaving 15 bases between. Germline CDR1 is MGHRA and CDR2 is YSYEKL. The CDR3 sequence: CASSQGISRGRNQPQHF. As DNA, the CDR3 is TGCGCCAGCAGCCAAGGGATCTCCAGGGGTCGCAATCAGCCCCAGCATTTT.

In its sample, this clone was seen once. CDR3: CASSLGPGTGSREQYF. The CDR3 nucleotides read TGCGCCAGCAGCCTGGGACCCGGGACAGGGTCCCGCGAGCAGTACTTC. The chain uses TRBV5-1 and TRBJ2-7, with 9 positions matching TRBD1. The CDR3 sequence is 16 residues long. Germline CDR1 is SGHRS and CDR2 is YFSETQ. The V gene end was trimmed by 4 bases and the J gene end by 6 bases; junction bases not matched to a gene: 14.

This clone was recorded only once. CDR3 sequence (DNA): TGTGCCAGCAGTTATAACAGCCAATCCCGCTACACCTTC. Its protein is CASSYNSQSRYTF. This chain connects TRBV6-2 or TRBV6-3 to TRBJ1-2; D remains ambiguous. CDR1 and CDR2 from the germline V gene are MNHEY and SVGEGT. The germline V and J ends were trimmed by 3 bases and 9 bases, with 14 bases remaining between them. The CDR3 has 13 residues.